One sample yielded the 5 T cell receptor beta chains listed below, sequenced in a study of CD8+ T cells in alopecia areata. Extracted RNA was reverse transcribed into cDNA, the sequencing template. Sequenced by immunoSEQ multiplex PCR; TCRdb stores in-frame clones only, minus some. The profile shows approximately 98,000 clones, under 65% of them singletons. Sequencing was performed on NKG2D-low CD8+ T cells sorted from blood. The receptors come from a human donor with alopecia areata.

With respect to this clone: The sample has other DNA sequences that encode this CDR3 too. The chain combines TRBV27 with TRBJ2-1; D is uncertain. The CDR3 runs to 12 residues. Germline V gene lookup returns CDR1 MNHEY and CDR2 SMNVEV (reference sequence). V shed 5 bases and J shed 0 bases, with 2 bases lying between them. CDR3 sequence: CASSPSYNEQFF. As DNA, the CDR3 is TGTGCCAGCAGTCCCTCCTACAATGAGCAGTTCTTC.

This rearrangement joins TRBV9 to TRBJ1-2; tentatively, D is TRBD1 (5 bases). V lost 3 bases, J lost 4 bases, and 22 bases lay in between. Germline CDR1 reads SGDLS; CDR2 reads YYNGEE. The CDR3 has 17 residues. CDR3 residues: CASSAGDGTDLFYGYTF. CDR3 nucleotide sequence: TGTGCCAGCAGCGCAGGAGACGGGACGGACCTATTCTATGGCTACACCTTC.

This chain uses TRBV11-2 with TRBJ2-7, with a weak D call TRBD2 (6 bases). The CDR3 covers 15 residues. V was trimmed by 5 bases and J by 2 bases, leaving 16 bases between them. Germline lookup yields CDR1 SGHAT and CDR2 FQNNGV. Here the CDR3 reads CASSPSGDGAYEQYF. Written as DNA, the CDR3 is TGTGCCAGCAGCCCGTCGGGGGACGGAGCCTACGAGCAGTACTTC.

By share, this clone ranks as large. The chain combines TRBV28 with TRBJ2-7; unclear D gene. The CDR3 is 11 residues long. Germline V CDR1 and CDR2: MDHEN, SYDVKM. V was cut by 5 bases and J by 7 bases, with 9 bases left in between. CDR3 coding DNA: TGTGCCAGCAGTCCCGGGTTGGAGCAGTACTTC. As protein: CASSPGLEQYF.

About this clone: This likely comes from a read error, as the CDR3 has no conserved phenylalanine or tryptophan at its end. The chain joins TRBV2 to TRBJ1-2; D gene unclear. The ends were cut back, 0 bases at V and 8 bases at J, with 16 bases in the middle. Germline CDR1 is SNHLY and CDR2 is FYNNEI. The CDR3 is 15 amino acids. The CDR3 sequence: CASSEALELRAGYTL. As DNA, the CDR3 is TGTGCCAGCAGTGAAGCGCTTGAATTGAGGGCCGGCTACACCCTC.